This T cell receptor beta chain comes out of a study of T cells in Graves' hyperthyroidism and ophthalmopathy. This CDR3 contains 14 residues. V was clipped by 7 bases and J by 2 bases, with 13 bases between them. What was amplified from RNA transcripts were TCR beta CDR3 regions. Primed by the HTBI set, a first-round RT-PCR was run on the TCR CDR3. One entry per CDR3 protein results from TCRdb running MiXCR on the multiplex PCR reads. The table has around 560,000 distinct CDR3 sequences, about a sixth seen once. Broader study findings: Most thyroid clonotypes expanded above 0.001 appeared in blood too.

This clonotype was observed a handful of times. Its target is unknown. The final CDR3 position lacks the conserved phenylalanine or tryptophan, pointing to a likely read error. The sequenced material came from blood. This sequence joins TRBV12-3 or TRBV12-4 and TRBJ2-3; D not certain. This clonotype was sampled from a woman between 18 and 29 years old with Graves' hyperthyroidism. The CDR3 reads CASTQPLSTDTQYS. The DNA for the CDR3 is TGTGCCAGCACCCAGCCTTTGTCCACAGATACGCAGTATTCT.